A single sample gave rise to the 31 T cell receptor beta chains below, sequenced in a study of tissue T cells after allogeneic stem cell transplantation. Method: immunoSEQ multiplex PCR; TCRdb's copy keeps in-frame clones and lacks some. This table has about 5,700 clones, roughly 44% appearing once. The time point here: mouse harvest day 14 after allogeneic transplant. Tail vein injection delivered 10^7 T-cell-depleted bone marrow cells and 10^6 splenic CD5+ T cells. Sequenced material: gut tissue. The receptors come from a female BALB/c mouse given C57BL/6 T cells with graft-versus-host disease after an allogeneic hematopoietic cell transplant.

A few counts support this clone. The germline and genes are mouse ones. The read terminates 1 residue before the CDR3 end, so the remaining end is supplied by the germline J gene. This chain joins TRBV26 and TRBJ1-6; TRBD1 agrees at 7 bases. TRBJ1-6 is known as an ORF, though its function is uncertain. The V and J ends lost 3 bases and 4 bases, in that order; junction bases with no gene match: 0. This CDR3 has 14 residues. The germline V gene has CDR1 KGHPV and CDR2 FQNQEV (reference sequence). The CDR3 sequence is CASSLQGYNSPLYF. The sequenced part of the CDR3 DNA is TGTGCCAGCAGTCTACAGGGGTATAATTCGCCCCTCTAC.

For this clone: The listed genes are named as in mouse. The read halts 1 residue ahead of the CDR3 end, with the missing end drawn from the germline J gene. This sequence joins TRBV1 and TRBJ2-7; no clear D. The V end lost 0 bases, the J end lost 3 bases, and 6 bases lay between the germline ends. Germline CDR1 reads NSQYPW; CDR2 reads LRSPGD (reference sequence). The length of the CDR3 is 13 residues. CDR3 DNA, as far as it was read: TGCACCTGCAGTGCAGATCTGGACTATGAACAGTAC. This encodes CTCSADLDYEQY. The full CDR3 protein reads CTCSADLDYEQYF.

Judged by abundance, this clone is medium-sized. Gene names are mouse gene names. The read comes to an end 1 residue before the CDR3 does, leaving the germline J gene to fill in the end. V and J are TRBV16 and TRBJ2-2; unclear D gene. The CDR3 is made up of 14 amino acids. Between the trimmed V and J ends, which lost 0 bases and 4 bases, there was a span of 6 bases. Germline V gives CDR1 SGHSA, CDR2 FRNQAP. The CDR3 DNA, read in part, is TGTGCAAGCAGCTTAGACAGTCCCACCGGGCAGCTCTAC. Amino acid sequence: CASSLDSPTGQLY. The complete CDR3 protein is CASSLDSPTGQLYF.

To note about this clone: Gene names are mouse gene names. The read gets to within 1 residue of the CDR3 end, and the germline J gene fills in the rest. The V call is TRBV30, the J call TRBJ1-5; D gene ambiguous. The CDR3 length is 14 residues. Per the germline V gene, CDR1 is SQVVS and CDR2 is ANEGSEA. V was shortened by 1 base and J by 0 bases, with 7 bases between the two germline ends. This chain's CDR3 is CSSRAGNNNQAPLF. Partial CDR3 DNA: TGTAGTTCTAGAGCGGGGAATAACAACCAGGCTCCGCTT.

This clone is classed as medium-sized. Gene names are mouse gene names. The sequenced fragment ends 1 residue before the CDR3 boundary, so the rest is inferred from the germline J gene. The chain recombines TRBV26 with TRBJ1-5; 7 bases fit TRBD1. The CDR3 length is 13 residues. The germline V gene encodes CDR1 KGHPV and CDR2 FQNQEV (reference sequence). Trimming removed 4 bases from V and 6 bases from J; junction bases left unmatched: 3. The CDR3 reads CASSPGQIQAPLF. The CDR3 DNA, read in part, is TGTGCCAGCAGTCCGGGACAGATCCAGGCTCCGCTT.

This clone showed up just a few times. The gene names given are mouse names. The DNA read from the CDR3 is TGTGCCAGCAGCCAAGACTGGGTTGAACAGTAC. Protein sequence: CASSQDWVEQY. The complete CDR3 protein is CASSQDWVEQYF. This chain connects TRBV2 to TRBJ2-7; tentatively, D is TRBD2 (5 bases). The DNA ends 1 residue before the CDR3 does, and the rest of the CDR3 is filled in from the germline J gene. Looked up from germline, CDR1 is LGHNA and CDR2 is YSYQKL. Trimming took off 0 bases at V and 6 bases at J, with 6 bases between the two ends. The CDR3 is made up of 12 amino acids.

Regarding this clone: These gene names are mouse names. The DNA ends 1 residue before the CDR3 does, and the rest of the CDR3 is filled in from the germline J gene. The chain links TRBV26 to TRBJ1-1, with TRBD1 identical over 9 bases. The CDR3 is 12 residues long. V was clipped by 4 bases and J by 7 bases; unmatched bases: 1. Germline lookup yields CDR1 KGHPV and CDR2 FQNQEV (reference sequence). CDR3 amino acids: CASSRGQGEVFF. Partial CDR3 DNA: TGTGCCAGCAGTCGGGGACAGGGAGAAGTCTTC.

Turning to this clone: Any gene name here is a mouse gene name. The CDR3 end lies 1 residue beyond the end of the read and is filled in from the germline J gene. The chain recombines TRBV13-2 with TRBJ2-7, with D maybe TRBD1 (6 bases). CDR3 length: 12 residues. The ends were cut back, 5 bases at V and 7 bases at J, with 13 bases in the middle. Looked up from germline, CDR1 is NNHNN and CDR2 is SYGAGS (reference sequence). CDR3 sequence: CASGHREGEQYF. The sequenced CDR3 bases are TGTGCCAGCGGGCACAGGGAAGGCGAACAGTAC.

This clone is termed medium-sized. Genes and germline are mouse. The covered CDR3 bases are TGCTCCAGCAGTTGGACGAACCAGGCTCCGCTT. As protein: CSSSWTNQAPL. The whole CDR3 region reads CSSSWTNQAPLF. The chain recombines TRBV23 with TRBJ1-5. Read sequence stops 1 residue before the CDR3 end, and the germline J gene provides the missing end. CDR1 and CDR2 from the germline V gene are KGHTA and FQNQQP. The CDR3 has 12 amino acids.

A word on this clone: Genes and germline are mouse. The CDR3 end is not reached by the read, which stops 1 residue before it; the germline J gene fills it in. This sequence joins TRBV26 and TRBJ1-1; D ambiguous. The CDR3 covers 12 residues. The V end was cut by 2 bases, the J end by 3 bases, with 4 bases between. The V gene's germline CDR1 is KGHPV and CDR2 FQNQEV (reference sequence). This chain's CDR3 is CASSLADTEVFF. The sequenced part of the CDR3 DNA is TGTGCCAGCAGTCTGGCAGACACAGAAGTCTTC.

Within the sample, this clone is medium-sized (0.01 to 0.1%). Mouse germline and gene names are used. The CDR3 is cut off 1 residue early in the read; its end comes from the germline J gene. This chain links TRBV23 with TRBJ2-3; TRBD2 reflects the table's D call only, with no check against the DNA. Germline V gene sequence: CDR1 KGHTA, CDR2 FQNQQP. CDR3 length equals 15 residues. The sequenced part of the CDR3 DNA is TGCTCCAGCAGAAGGACTGGGGGTAGTGCAGAAACGCTGTAT. Translating it yields CSSRRTGGSAETLY. In full, the CDR3 is CSSRRTGGSAETLYF.

Notes on this clone: Germline and genes here are mouse. From the germline J gene comes the end of the CDR3, since the read stops 1 residue before it. V usage is TRBV26 and J usage is TRBJ1-3, with 8 bases that match TRBD1. Germline trimming cut 4 bases from V and 2 bases from J; bases unmatched to any gene: 4. In germline, CDR1 is KGHPV, CDR2 FQNQEV (reference sequence). The CDR3 contains 15 residues. CDR3 region: CASSRGQGTGNTLYF. CDR3 bases read: TGTGCCAGCAGTCGAGGACAGGGAACTGGAAATACGCTCTAT.

Concerning this clone: The germline and genes are mouse ones. CDR3 residues: CASSLQKNTEVFF. CDR3 bases read: TGTGCCAGCAGTCTCCAGAAAAACACAGAAGTCTTC. This sequence joins TRBV26 and TRBJ1-1; D uncertain. With the read ending 1 residue before the CDR3 end, the germline J gene is used to fill in that end. CDR1 is KGHPV, CDR2 FQNQEV, per germline (reference sequence). The CDR3 sequence is 13 residues long. V was cut by 3 bases and J by 1 base, with 6 bases left in between.

Details on this clone: The genes are named according to mouse. CDR3 loop: CSSSQSWSSQNTLYF. CDR3 DNA, as far as it was read: TGCTCCAGCAGTCAATCCTGGTCTAGTCAAAACACCTTGTAC. The V and J genes are TRBV23 and TRBJ2-4; the table assigns TRBD2, which was not confirmed against the DNA. The missing CDR3 end, 1 residue past where the read stops, is filled in from the germline J gene. This CDR3 has 15 amino acids. Germline assignment: CDR1 KGHTA and CDR2 FQNQQP.

For this clone: Mouse germline and gene names are used. Sequencing ends 1 residue short of the CDR3 end; the germline J gene provides the rest. The rearrangement links TRBV3 to TRBJ1-2; D is unclear. Germline V lookup: CDR1 SNHLY, CDR2 FYNGKV (reference sequence). Trimming shortened V by 5 bases and J by 1 base, and 8 bases separated the two germline ends. The CDR3 is 13 amino acids. The CDR3: CASSPTVNSDYTF. Incomplete CDR3 DNA: TGTGCCAGCAGCCCCACAGTAAACTCCGACTACACC.

Within the sample, this clone is medium-sized. Gene names and germline refer to mouse. The read terminates 1 residue ahead of where the CDR3 ends, so the germline J gene completes it. The genes are TRBV26 and TRBJ1-1; 7 bases fit TRBD1. Looked up from germline, CDR1 is KGHPV and CDR2 is FQNQEV (reference sequence). The CDR3 contains 15 residues. Losses at the gene ends were 0 bases for V and 3 bases for J; bases not matched to a gene: 4. The sequenced CDR3 bases are TGTGCCAGCAGTCTGTCAGGGGGCAGGGACACAGAAGTCTTC. Protein: CASSLSGGRDTEVF. The full CDR3 reads CASSLSGGRDTEVFF.

With respect to this clone: Genes here carry mouse names. Coverage ceases 1 residue before the CDR3 finishes, and the germline J gene fills in the end. This sequence joins TRBV3 and TRBJ2-3; the D gene is possibly TRBD1 (6 bases). Germline V lookup: CDR1 SNHLY, CDR2 FYNGKV (reference sequence). Trimming cost V 5 bases and J 1 base, with 13 bases left between them. This CDR3 has 15 amino acids. Partial CDR3 DNA: TGTGCCAGCAGCCGAGGGCACAGGGGTGCAGAAACGCTGTAT. Translated: CASSRGHRGAETLY. The entire CDR3 reads CASSRGHRGAETLYF.

A single count supports this clone. Germline and genes: mouse. The DNA ends 1 residue before the CDR3 does, and the rest of the CDR3 is filled in from the germline J gene. The rearrangement links TRBV13-1 to TRBJ2-1; 8 bases line up with TRBD2. The CDR3 has 14 residues. The V gene's germline CDR1 is NSHNY and CDR2 SYGAGN. J lost 1 base, V lost 3 bases, and 0 bases had no gene match. The DNA read from the CDR3 is TGTGCCAGCAGTGCTGGGGGGAACTATGCTGAGCAGTTC. Residues: CASSAGGNYAEQF. In full, the CDR3 is CASSAGGNYAEQFF.

This clone was recorded a few times. Gene names and germline match the mouse. The CDR3 end lies 1 residue beyond the end of the read and is filled in from the germline J gene. The chain uses TRBV1 and TRBJ1-5, with 9 bases lining up with TRBD1. The CDR3 has 15 amino acids. The germline gives CDR1 NSQYPW, CDR2 LRSPGD (reference sequence). Trimming took 5 bases from V and 0 from J; bases not matched to a gene: 2. The chain's CDR3 is CTCSRDRDNNQAPLF. The CDR3 DNA, read in part, is TGCACCTGCAGTAGGGACAGGGATAACAACCAGGCTCCGCTT.

On this clone itself: Mouse gene names and germline throughout. Sequencing ends 1 residue short of the CDR3 end; the germline J gene provides the rest. This chain uses TRBV3 with TRBJ2-7; D call uncertain. The germline CDR1 and CDR2 sequences are SNHLY and FYNGKV (reference sequence). Deletions cut 3 bases from V and 3 bases from J, with 12 bases between. This CDR3 region has 14 residues. CDR3 region: CASSFEQILYEQYF. The covered CDR3 bases are TGTGCCAGCAGCTTCGAACAGATCCTCTATGAACAGTAC.

Remarks on this clone: Gene names denote mouse genes. The read terminates 1 residue ahead of where the CDR3 ends, so the germline J gene completes it. The V and J genes are TRBV13-2 and TRBJ1-4; TRBD1 aligns across 12 bases. This CDR3 region has 14 residues. CDR1 NNHNN and CDR2 SYGAGS come from the germline V gene (reference sequence). V was pared by 5 bases and J by 7 bases, with 3 bases of the junction left unmatched. The CDR3 DNA, read in part, is TGTGCCAGCGGGGGACAGGGGGCCTCCGAAAGATTATTT. Its translation: CASGGQGASERLF. The CDR3 in full is CASGGQGASERLFF.

Notes on this clone: Mouse germline and gene names are used. The DNA ends 1 residue before the CDR3 does, and the rest of the CDR3 is filled in from the germline J gene. The chain employs TRBV3 and TRBJ2-1; D not resolved. This CDR3 is built from 13 residues. Germline assignment: CDR1 SNHLY and CDR2 FYNGKV (reference sequence). Trimming took off 2 bases at V and 1 base at J, with 3 bases between the two ends. The CDR3: CASSLKNYAEQFF. The CDR3 bases that were read are TGTGCCAGCAGCTTAAAGAACTATGCTGAGCAGTTC. The full variable domain, rest sourced from reference TRBV3 and TRBJ2-1, is GPKVLQIPSHQIIDMGQMVTLNCDPVSNHLYFYWYKQILGQQMEFLVNFYNGKVMEKSKLFKDQFSVERPDGSYFTLKIQPTALEDSAVYFCASSLKNYAEQFFGPGTRLTVL.

The table lists this clone with a few counts. The genes are named according to mouse. The read terminates 1 residue ahead of where the CDR3 ends, so the germline J gene completes it. The chain employs TRBV5 and TRBJ2-1, with 9 nucleotides matching TRBD2. V shed 3 bases and J 5 bases; nucleotides not matched to a gene: 2. The CDR3 length is 14 residues. Per the germline V gene, CDR1 is LGHNA and CDR2 is YNLKQL (reference sequence). The covered CDR3 bases are TGTGCCAGCAGCCACCTGGGGGGGAATGCTGAGCAGTTC. Its protein product is CASSHLGGNAEQF. Given in full, the CDR3 is CASSHLGGNAEQFF.

A remark on this clone: The germline and genes are mouse ones. The DNA ends 1 residue before the CDR3 does, and the rest of the CDR3 is filled in from the germline J gene. V is TRBV23 and J is TRBJ2-5; the table's D call TRBD2 went unverified against the DNA. This CDR3 contains 13 residues. Germline V gene data show CDR1 as KGHTA and CDR2 as FQNQQP. CDR3 loop: CSSSQNWGDTQYF. CDR3 DNA, as far as it was read: TGCTCCAGCAGTCAGAACTGGGGGGACACCCAGTAC.

This clone has a handful of counts. Gene names are the mouse ones. Read data end 1 residue before the CDR3 end; the end is taken from the germline J gene. The gene calls are TRBV26 and TRBJ2-7; 7 nucleotides match TRBD2. The CDR3 totals 13 residues. CDR1 KGHPV and CDR2 FQNQEV come from the germline V gene (reference sequence). The junction had 3 bases not matched to a gene; V was cut back by 3 bases and J by 4 bases. The CDR3 DNA, read in part, is TGTGCCAGCAGTCTTGACTGGGTTTATGAACAGTAC. It specifies CASSLDWVYEQY. The whole CDR3 protein reads CASSLDWVYEQYF.

To note about this clone: The gene names given are mouse names. The sequence runs out 1 residue before the end of the CDR3; the remainder is reconstructed from the germline J gene. This chain links TRBV17 with TRBJ1-1; perhaps TRBD1 as D (6 bases). The CDR3 consists of 11 residues. V lost 5 bases and J 7 bases, leaving 8 bases between the germline ends. Germline values: CDR1 MNHDT, CDR2 YYDKIL. The CDR3 sequence: CASSEGGEVFF. The sequenced part of the CDR3 DNA is TGTGCTAGCAGTGAGGGGGGAGAAGTCTTC. Drawing the rest from reference TRBV17 and TRBJ1-1, the complete variable domain is DTTVKQNPRYKLARVGKPVNLICSQTMNHDTMYWYQKKPNQAPKLLLFYYDKILNREADTFEKFQSSRPNNSFCSLYIGSAGLEYSAMYLCASSEGGEVFFGKGTRLTVV.

In the case of this clone: Germline and genes here are mouse. The read gets to within 1 residue of the CDR3 end, and the germline J gene fills in the rest. V gene TRBV5 combines with J gene TRBJ2-1; possible D gene TRBD1, 5 bases. V shed 3 bases and J shed 0 bases, with 6 bases lying between them. The CDR3 is 14 amino acids. From germline, CDR1 is LGHNA and CDR2 YNLKQL (reference sequence). The CDR3 loop reads CASSQDNNYAEQFF. The part of the CDR3 DNA that was read is TGTGCCAGCAGCCAGGACAATAACTATGCTGAGCAGTTC.

With respect to this clone: Mouse germline and gene names are used. From the germline J gene comes the end of the CDR3, since the read stops 1 residue before it. The V gene is TRBV3, the J gene TRBJ1-2; no firm D call. The CDR3 sequence is 13 residues long. Trimming removed 1 base at V and 4 bases at J, with 7 bases between. The V gene's germline CDR1 is SNHLY and CDR2 FYNGKV (reference sequence). Incomplete CDR3 DNA: TGTGCCAGCAGCTTAGTGGGGAGCTCCGACTACACC. This codes for CASSLVGSSDYT. The complete CDR3 protein is CASSLVGSSDYTF. The full variable domain, its missing parts supplied by reference TRBV3 and TRBJ1-2, is GPKVLQIPSHQIIDMGQMVTLNCDPVSNHLYFYWYKQILGQQMEFLVNFYNGKVMEKSKLFKDQFSVERPDGSYFTLKIQPTALEDSAVYFCASSLVGSSDYTFGSGTRLLVI.

This clone is medium-sized by share. Gene names are mouse gene names. Read data end 1 residue before the CDR3 end; the end is taken from the germline J gene. This chain joins TRBV4 and TRBJ1-6; a weak D match, TRBD1 (6 bases). TRBJ1-6 is assigned to the ORF class and has an uncertain function. V shed 5 bases and J shed 9 bases, with 8 bases lying between them. From germline, CDR1 is LGHDT and CDR2 YNNKQL (reference sequence). CDR3 length: 12 residues. CDR3 DNA, as far as it was read: TGTGCCAGCAGCACCAGGGGTTCGCCCCTCTAC. It codes for CASSTRGSPLY. The entire CDR3 protein reads CASSTRGSPLYF.

This clone rates as medium-sized (0.01 to 0.1%). Gene names are mouse gene names. Read sequence stops 1 residue before the CDR3 end, and the germline J gene provides the missing end. The V gene is TRBV12-1, the J gene TRBJ2-7; 9 positions agree with TRBD2. The V and J ends lost 4 bases and 1 base, in that order; junction bases with no gene match: 4. This CDR3 has 14 residues. Germline V gene lookup returns CDR1 SGHSN and CDR2 HYEKVE. This chain's CDR3 is CASSPDWGSYEQYF. CDR3 bases read: TGTGCCAGCTCCCCAGACTGGGGGTCCTATGAACAGTAC.

In this sample, this clone turned up a few times. Gene names follow the mouse nomenclature. Sequencing ends 1 residue short of the CDR3 end; the germline J gene provides the rest. V usage is TRBV26 and J usage is TRBJ2-7, with 11 positions matching TRBD2. The CDR3 is 13 residues long. Per the germline V gene, CDR1 is KGHPV and CDR2 is FQNQEV (reference sequence). V shed 4 bases, J shed 7 bases, and the junction held 3 bases outside the gene matches. CDR3 in amino acids: CASSRTGGKEQYF. CDR3 DNA, as far as it was read: TGTGCCAGCAGTCGGACTGGGGGGAAGGAACAGTAC. Drawing the rest from reference TRBV26 and TRBJ2-7, the complete variable domain is NSKVIQTPRYLVKGQGQKAKMRCIPEKGHPVVFWYQQNKNNEFKFLINFQNQEVLQQIDMTEKRFSAECPSNSPCSLEIQSSEAGDSALYLCASSRTGGKEQYFGPGTRLTVL.